Each of the 20 T cell receptor beta chains below was sequenced from the same sample in a study of blood T cell repertoires in COVID-19. Profiling relied on immunoSEQ multiplex PCR, and the TCRdb table lists in-frame clones only, not all of them. The table shows around 98,000 clones, with more than 60% occurring only once. Sequenced: peripheral blood. The origin of the receptors is a man between 65 and 85 years old with acute or convalescent COVID-19.

The chain recombines TRBV3-1 (or the pseudogene TRBV3-2) with TRBJ1-3; D possibly corresponds to TRBD1 (5 bases). Per germline, CDR1 LGHDT and CDR2 YNNKEL (reference sequence). Trimming took off 3 bases at V and 4 bases at J, with 13 bases between the two ends. The CDR3 has 15 residues. The CDR3 DNA sequence: TGTGCCAGCAGCCAGGCCAGGGCCCTCGGAAACACCATATATTTT. Protein: CASSQARALGNTIYF.

With respect to this clone: Sequence at one end of the junction differs from germline and may be a read error. V gene TRBV7-7 combines with J gene TRBJ2-3; the match to TRBD2 covers 8 bases. Germline V lookup: CDR1 SSHAT, CDR2 FNYEAQ (reference sequence). The CDR3 sequence is 16 residues long. CDR3 residues: CASSPNPAGGTDTQYF. CDR3 DNA sequence: TGTGCTAGCAGCCCAAATCCAGCGGGAGGCACAGATACGCAGTATTTT.

The chain recombines TRBV27 with TRBJ1-1; 10 positions match TRBD1. The CDR3 is 16 residues long. Germline V CDR1 and CDR2: MNHEY, SMNVEV (reference sequence). V dropped 2 bases and J dropped 0; count of bases not matched to a gene: 3. The CDR3: CASSLLGTGVNTEAFF. The CDR3 nucleotides are TGTGCCAGCAGTTTACTCGGGACAGGGGTGAACACTGAAGCTTTCTTT.

This rearrangement joins TRBV4-2 to TRBJ2-1, with D maybe TRBD2 (5 bases). The CDR3 runs to 14 residues. Per germline, CDR1 LGHNA and CDR2 YNFKEQ. V was shortened by 0 bases and J by 8 bases, with 11 bases between the two germline ends. This chain's CDR3 is CASSQDGSSDEQFF. The CDR3 DNA sequence: TGTGCCAGCAGCCAAGATGGGAGTTCGGATGAGCAGTTCTTC.

The V call is TRBV5-1, the J call TRBJ2-2; no reliable D call. This CDR3 has 16 residues. Deletions cut 3 bases from V and 0 bases from J, with 12 bases between. Germline lookup yields CDR1 SGHRS and CDR2 YFSETQ. CDR3 nucleotide sequence: TGCGCCAGCAGCTACTTGAGCGTCTCGAACACCGGGGAGCTGTTTTTT. Translating it yields CASSYLSVSNTGELFF.

V gene TRBV7-2 combines with J gene TRBJ2-1; 13 bases match TRBD2. V shed 7 bases and J 10 bases; nucleotides not matched to a gene: 13. Germline CDR1 reads SGHTA; CDR2 reads FQGNSA. There are 16 residues in the CDR3. CDR3 DNA sequence: TGTGCCAGCAACCCGACGGGACTAGCGGGACGGCGCGAGCAGTTCTTC. This translates into CASNPTGLAGRREQFF.

The V and J genes are TRBV7-9 and TRBJ1-6; D uncertain. The length of the CDR3 is 15 residues. Trimming pared 0 bases from V and 9 bases from J, leaving 12 bases between. The germline gives CDR1 SEHNR, CDR2 FQNEAQ (reference sequence). The CDR3 reads CASSLASGLLSPLHF. CDR3 sequence (DNA): TGTGCCAGCAGCTTAGCAAGCGGCCTTCTTTCACCCCTCCACTTT.

The genes are TRBV30 and TRBJ1-2; D remains ambiguous. V was clipped by 0 bases and J by 8 bases, with 13 bases between them. Germline CDR1 and CDR2: GTSNPN and SVGIG (reference sequence). The CDR3 is 13 residues long. Here the CDR3 DNA reads TGTGCCTGGAGTGTAAGGAGGGTAAGAGGCTACACCTTC. Translating gives CAWSVRRVRGYTF.

This sequence joins TRBV15 and TRBJ1-2; 9 bases are a match to TRBD1. The CDR3 runs 15 residues. V shed 1 base, J shed 6 bases, and the junction held 6 bases outside the gene matches. CDR1 is LNHNV and CDR2 is YYDKDF in the germline V gene (reference sequence). The CDR3 protein is CATSRGTGGIDGYTF. The CDR3 region has the DNA TGTGCCACCAGCAGAGGAACAGGGGGCATCGATGGCTACACCTTC.

This clone was recorded a few times. The genes are TRBV11-3 and TRBJ2-7, with a tentative D call TRBD1 (5 bases). Looked up from germline, CDR1 is SGHNT and CDR2 is YENEEA. V lost 3 bases and J lost 9, with 15 bases in between. The CDR3 is 13 residues long. In nucleotides, the CDR3 is TGTGCCAGCAGCTTTTCTGCAGAAACAGGGCAGTACTTC. It encodes CASSFSAETGQYF.

This clone was counted only a few times. The chain recombines TRBV6-1 with TRBJ2-2; 8 nucleotides match TRBD1. This CDR3 spans 16 amino acids. V shed 1 base, J shed 4 bases, and the junction held 5 bases outside the gene matches. The germline V gene encodes CDR1 MNHNS and CDR2 SASEGT. CDR3 residues: CASSEGTGTATGELFF. CDR3 sequence (DNA): TGTGCCAGCAGTGAAGGGACAGGGACGGCCACCGGGGAGCTGTTTTTT.

The chain has TRBV28 and TRBJ1-5, with TRBD1 matching 7 bases. The CDR3 is made up of 15 amino acids. Unmatched junction bases numbered 13, after V lost 3 bases and J lost 11 bases. Germline V gives CDR1 MDHEN, CDR2 SYDVKM. The CDR3: CASSLGGIQGTTQHF. CDR3 sequence (DNA): TGTGCCAGCAGTTTGGGCGGAATACAGGGGACCACCCAGCATTTT.

V usage is TRBV11-2 and J usage is TRBJ2-7; D might be TRBD1 (6 bases). The CDR3 has 15 amino acids. Germline V gives CDR1 SGHAT, CDR2 FQNNGV. Trimming stripped 5 bases from V and 9 bases from J, with 23 bases between. The CDR3 here is CASSPQGPRWRRQYF. The CDR3 DNA reads TGTGCCAGCAGCCCACAGGGTCCTCGGTGGAGACGGCAGTACTTC.

The gene calls are TRBV12-5 and TRBJ2-5; no reliable D call. Trimming took 1 base from V and 5 from J, leaving 8 bases between them. The V gene's germline CDR1 is LGHNT and CDR2 FRNRAP. The CDR3 runs to 13 residues. This CDR3 reads CASGLADRETQYF. The CDR3 bases are TGTGCTAGTGGTTTGGCCGATCGGGAGACCCAGTACTTC.

The chain has TRBV19 and TRBJ1-5; D may be TRBD1 (5 bases). This CDR3 is 15 amino acids long. Trimming took off 11 bases at V and 4 bases at J, with 21 bases between the two ends. The germline CDR1 and CDR2 sequences are LNHDA and SQIVND (reference sequence). This CDR3 reads CAAAMDTGRNQPQHF. CDR3 DNA: TGTGCCGCCGCAATGGATACAGGTCGGAATCAGCCCCAGCATTTT.

The table lists this clone with a few counts. This rearrangement joins TRBV19 to TRBJ1-1; 7 nucleotides align to TRBD1. CDR1 and CDR2 from the germline V gene are LNHDA and SQIVND (reference sequence). V dropped 4 bases and J dropped 3; count of bases not matched to a gene: 8. This CDR3 contains 15 residues. CDR3 residues: CASSRRQGIDTEAFF. In DNA form, the CDR3 reads TGTGCCAGTAGTAGAAGACAGGGTATAGACACTGAAGCTTTCTTT.

The chain links TRBV6-4 to TRBJ2-5, with 11 bases aligning to TRBD1. J lost 5 bases, V lost 0 bases, and 2 bases had no gene match. The CDR3 consists of 15 residues. Germline CDR1 and CDR2: MRHNA and SNTAGT. CDR3 sequence: CASSDSGTGGETQYF. CDR3 DNA: TGTGCCAGCAGTGACTCTGGGACAGGGGGTGAGACCCAGTACTTC.

The J gene is TRBJ2-1, the V gene TRBV7-2, with D possibly being TRBD1 (5 bases). V gave up 1 base and J gave up 6 bases, with 13 bases separating them. CDR1 and CDR2 from the germline V gene are SGHTA and FQGNSA. This CDR3 comprises 15 residues. DNA for the CDR3: TGTGCCAGCAGCTTAGGGCAGGGTGGCGGCAATGAGCAGTTCTTC. Translating it yields CASSLGQGGGNEQFF.

The chain joins TRBV18 to TRBJ1-5; TRBD1 is a possible D gene (6 bases). CDR1 is KGHSH, CDR2 LQKENI, per germline. This CDR3 region has 15 residues. Trimming took off 3 bases at V and 7 bases at J, with 16 bases between the two ends. The CDR3 DNA is TGTGCCAGCTCACCGTCTACAGGGTCCTCGCAGCCCCAGCATTTT. Protein: CASSPSTGSSQPQHF.

This clone was detected many times. The genes are TRBV7-6 and TRBJ2-1; the match to TRBD2 covers 14 bases. J gave up 7 bases and V 5 bases, and 4 bases lay outside the gene matches. Germline CDR1 and CDR2: SGHVS and FNYEAQ. CDR3 length: 15 residues. CDR3 sequence: CASSPGTSGSNEQFF. CDR3 nucleotide sequence: TGTGCCAGCAGCCCCGGGACTAGCGGGAGTAATGAGCAGTTCTTC.